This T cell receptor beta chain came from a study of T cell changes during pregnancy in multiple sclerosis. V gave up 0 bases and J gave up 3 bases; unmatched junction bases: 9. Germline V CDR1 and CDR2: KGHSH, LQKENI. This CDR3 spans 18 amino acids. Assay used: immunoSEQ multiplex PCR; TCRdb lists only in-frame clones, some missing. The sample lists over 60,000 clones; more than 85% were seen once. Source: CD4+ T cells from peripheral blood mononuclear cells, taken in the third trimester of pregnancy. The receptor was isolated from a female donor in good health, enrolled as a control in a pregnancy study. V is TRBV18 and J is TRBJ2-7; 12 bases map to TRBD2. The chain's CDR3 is CASSPPGLAGGLSYEQYF. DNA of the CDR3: TGTGCCAGCTCACCACCTGGCCTAGCGGGGGGGCTGAGCTACGAGCAGTACTTC.